One and the same sample provided the 7 T cell receptor beta chains below, sequenced in a study of blood T cells in healthy people across ages. Sample-barcoded 5' priming and a J-beta primer mix drove a second PCR of about 6 to 12 cycles. Each CDR3 protein gets one entry after TCRdb re-called the 5' RACE reads with MiXCR. There are some 1.8 million distinct CDR3 sequences in the sample; about two fifths occur only once, and 23% lies in the top ten. Sequencing was performed on blood. The receptors here all came from a human donor in good health.

The chain recombines TRBV19 with TRBJ2-1, with unresolved D. V was trimmed by 7 bases and J by 12 bases, leaving 13 bases between them. The CDR3 consists of 11 residues. The germline V gene encodes CDR1 LNHDA and CDR2 SQIVND (reference sequence). This CDR3 is CASNSEVRQFF. CDR3 bases: TGTGCCAGTAACTCGGAAGTCCGGCAGTTCTTC.

The chain couples TRBV5-5 to TRBJ2-3, with a weak D call TRBD1 (7 bases). Trimming stripped 4 bases from V and 1 base from J, with 19 bases between. The CDR3 length is 17 residues. Germline CDR1 is SGHKS and CDR2 is YYEKEE (reference sequence). As DNA, the CDR3 is TGTGCCAGCAGCGATTACAGGGGCGGGGAAGGCACAGATACGCAGTATTTT. As protein: CASSDYRGGEGTDTQYF.

This sequence joins TRBV7-9 and TRBJ2-7; TRBD1 aligns across 8 bases. CDR3 length: 14 residues. The junction had 7 bases not matched to a gene; V was cut back by 4 bases and J by 5 bases. In germline, CDR1 is SEHNR, CDR2 FQNEAQ (reference sequence). This CDR3 reads CASSSFGTGHEQYF. CDR3 bases: TGTGCCAGCAGCTCATTCGGGACAGGACACGAGCAGTACTTC.

This clonotype occurred once. V usage is TRBV28 and J usage is TRBJ1-5; D may be TRBD1 (6 bases). The CDR3 covers 17 residues. Germline loops: CDR1 MDHEN, CDR2 SYDVKM. V shed 5 bases and J shed 0 bases, with 17 bases lying between them. The DNA of the CDR3 is TGTGCCAGCAGTCCCCCACAGGGCCGCTATAGCAATCAGCCCCAGCATTTT. Translation: CASSPPQGRYSNQPQHF.

This clonotype was observed a handful of times. The genes are TRBV5-5 and TRBJ1-2, with D unclear. V gave up 3 bases and J gave up 0 bases, with 9 bases separating them. The CDR3 sequence is 14 residues long. Germline CDR1 is SGHKS and CDR2 is YYEKEE (reference sequence). Written as DNA, the CDR3 is TGTGCCAGCAGCTCCGGTCCAGCTAACTATGGCTACACCTTC. The encoded protein is CASSSGPANYGYTF.

This chain joins TRBV6-5 and TRBJ1-1; 7 positions agree with TRBD1. The CDR3 is made up of 19 amino acids. V gave up 4 bases and J gave up 0 bases; unmatched junction bases: 17. Germline assignment: CDR1 MNHEY and CDR2 SVGAGI. The CDR3 nucleotides are TGTGCCAGCAGTTTCCAACCGTCTGGGACAGCTACCGTGAACACTGAAGCTTTCTTT. Its protein is CASSFQPSGTATVNTEAFF.

There are a few counts of this clonotype. The chain combines TRBV6-5 with TRBJ2-1; possible D gene TRBD2, 6 bases. V lost 6 bases, J lost 8 bases, and 20 bases lay in between. Germline CDR1 is MNHEY and CDR2 is SVGAGI. This CDR3 is built from 15 residues. For the CDR3, the DNA is TGTGCCAGCAGGGACATGGCGGGGAGAGGCTATGAGCAGTTCTTC. Translation: CASRDMAGRGYEQFF.